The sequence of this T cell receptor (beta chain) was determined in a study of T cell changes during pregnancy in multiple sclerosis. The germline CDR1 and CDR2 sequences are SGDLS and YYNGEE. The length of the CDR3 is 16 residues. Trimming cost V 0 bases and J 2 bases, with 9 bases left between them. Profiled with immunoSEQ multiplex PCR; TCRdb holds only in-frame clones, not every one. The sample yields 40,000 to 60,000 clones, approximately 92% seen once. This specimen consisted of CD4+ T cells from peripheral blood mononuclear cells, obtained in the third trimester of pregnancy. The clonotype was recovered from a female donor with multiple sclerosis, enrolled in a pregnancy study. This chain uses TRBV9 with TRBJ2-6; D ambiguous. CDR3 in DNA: TGTGCCAGCAGCGTAGGGCTTTCCCCTGGGGCCAACGTCCTGACTTTC. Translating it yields CASSVGLSPGANVLTF.